Shown below are 29 T cell receptor beta chains from a single sample sequenced in a study of beta chain features in type 1 diabetes. General study points: Moderate yet significant TCRB CDR3 shortening was seen in Type 1 diabetes patients in all four CD4+ subsets.

Every bit of the isolated RNA underwent reverse transcription, so sequencing read expressed TCRB transcripts. Clones were read by immunoSEQ multiplex PCR, and TCRdb kept only the in-frame ones, dropping some. Among over 150,000 clones listed, 10% were seen once. Antigens of these TCRs are unknown. Source material: central memory CD4+ T cells from blood. Every receptor here comes from a man aged 25-40 years with type 1 diabetes.

J is TRBJ1-1 and V is TRBV27, with 7 bases that match TRBD1. Germline CDR1 MNHEY, CDR2 SMNVEV (reference sequence). The CDR3 length is 14 residues. V shed 3 bases and J 3 bases; nucleotides not matched to a gene: 4. CDR3 sequence reads: CASSFNRGYTEAFF. The CDR3 DNA reads as TGTGCCAGCAGTTTTAACAGGGGATACACTGAAGCTTTCTTT.

This CDR3 reads CASSLVPQGLGELFF. The CDR3 DNA reads as TGTGCCAGCAGCTTAGTACCCCAGGGACTGGGGGAGCTGTTTTTT. This chain joins TRBV7-9 and TRBJ2-2; a weak D match, TRBD2 (6 bases). Germline loops: CDR1 SEHNR, CDR2 FQNEAQ (reference sequence). This CDR3 comprises 15 residues. Trimming stripped 1 base from V and 8 bases from J, with 14 bases between. The variable domain in full, with the rest retrieved from reference TRBV7-9 and TRBJ2-2, is DTGVSQNPRHKITKRGQNVTFRCDPISEHNRLYWYRQTLGQGPEFLTYFQNEAQLEKSRLLSDRFSAERPKGSFSTLEIQRTEQGDSAMYLCASSLVPQGLGELFFGEGSRLTVL.

The chain links TRBV2 to TRBJ2-6, with a possible D match to TRBD2 (5 bases). Germline loops: CDR1 SNHLY, CDR2 FYNNEI. Trimming shortened V by 8 bases and J by 0 bases, and 11 bases separated the two germline ends. The CDR3 totals 15 residues. The CDR3 protein is CASGRALSGANVLTF. The CDR3 DNA follows: TGTGCCAGCGGGCGGGCCCTCTCTGGGGCCAACGTCCTGACTTTC.

This clone was observed a few times. The V gene is TRBV4-1, the J gene TRBJ1-3, with 7 bases lining up with TRBD1. The CDR3 has 16 amino acids. CDR1 is MGHRA and CDR2 is YSYEKL in the germline V gene. V shed 4 bases, J shed 4 bases, and the junction held 10 bases outside the gene matches. The chain's CDR3 is CASSRLLDRVGNTIYF. In nucleotides, the CDR3 is TGCGCCAGCAGCCGTCTCCTAGACAGGGTGGGAAACACCATATATTTT.

The V gene is TRBV7-9, the J gene TRBJ1-2, with D unclear. This CDR3 spans 12 amino acids. Per the germline V gene, CDR1 is SEHNR and CDR2 is FQNEAQ (reference sequence). The ends were cut back, 3 bases at V and 4 bases at J, with 6 bases in the middle. The CDR3 nucleotides are TGTGCCAGCAGCTTGGCGGTCTATGGCTACACCTTC. As protein: CASSLAVYGYTF.

In the case of this clone: Different DNA sequences within this sample yield the same CDR3. The chain carries TRBV7-2 and TRBJ2-1; the D is unclear. Trimming took 5 bases from V and 6 from J, leaving 8 bases between them. The CDR3 loop spans 12 amino acids. Germline loops: CDR1 SGHTA, CDR2 FQGNSA. CDR3 DNA: TGTGCCAGCAGCGCTACGGGCAATGAGCAGTTCTTC. Its translation: CASSATGNEQFF.

The chain has TRBV9 and TRBJ1-5, with a tentative D call TRBD1 (6 bases). V was pared by 0 bases and J by 9 bases, with 19 bases between. CDR1 and CDR2 from the germline V gene are SGDLS and YYNGEE. This CDR3 spans 16 amino acids. This chain's CDR3 is CASSVGIGPGEGPQHF. The CDR3 DNA is TGTGCCAGCAGCGTAGGGATAGGCCCAGGGGAAGGGCCCCAGCATTTT.

The V gene is TRBV27, the J gene TRBJ1-1; perhaps TRBD1 as D (5 bases). The CDR3 has 16 residues. V lost 6 bases and J lost 3, with 20 bases in between. Germline V gene lookup returns CDR1 MNHEY and CDR2 SMNVEV (reference sequence). The DNA for the CDR3 is TGTGCCAGCAGCTCCCTCGGGGGTAAGACCGACACTGAAGCTTTCTTT. This gives the protein CASSSLGGKTDTEAFF.

There are a few counts of this clone. This chain uses TRBV9 with TRBJ1-2; weak D call: TRBD1 (5 bases). Between the trimmed V and J ends, which lost 3 bases and 5 bases, there was a span of 17 bases. The CDR3 sequence is 15 residues long. Germline V gives CDR1 SGDLS, CDR2 YYNGEE. CDR3 region: CASSDRGTDVYGYTF. CDR3 coding DNA: TGTGCCAGCAGCGACCGGGGGACGGACGTGTATGGCTACACCTTC. The variable domain in full, with the rest retrieved from reference TRBV9 and TRBJ1-2, is DSGVTQTPKHLITATGQRVTLRCSPRSGDLSVYWYQQSLDQGLQFLIQYYNGEERAKGNILERFSAQQFPDLHSELNLSSLELGDSALYFCASSDRGTDVYGYTFGSGTRLTVV.

V usage is TRBV5-4 and J usage is TRBJ2-1, with 8 bases that match TRBD2. The CDR3 is made up of 16 amino acids. Germline trimming cut 2 bases from V and 7 bases from J; bases unmatched to any gene: 11. The V gene's germline CDR1 is SGHNT and CDR2 YYREEE (reference sequence). Here the CDR3 DNA reads TGTGCCAGCAGCTTTGATACGGGAGGGCCTCTGAATGAGCAGTTCTTC. Translated, it gives CASSFDTGGPLNEQFF.

This clone showed up just a few times. The chain is built from TRBV18 and TRBJ2-5; TRBD1 matches 10 bases. Losses at the gene ends were 2 bases for V and 11 bases for J; bases not matched to a gene: 11. The CDR3 contains 15 residues. Germline V CDR1 and CDR2: KGHSH, LQKENI. CDR3 in DNA: TGTGCCAGCTCACCATCGATTGACAGGGGGCCGGAGCAGTACTTC. It yields the protein CASSPSIDRGPEQYF.

This chain connects TRBV5-4 to TRBJ2-1; possibly TRBD1 for D (6 bases). Trimming took off 0 bases at V and 0 bases at J, with 10 bases between the two ends. Germline assignment: CDR1 SGHNT and CDR2 YYREEE (reference sequence). The length of the CDR3 is 16 residues. The CDR3, as DNA: TGTGCCAGCAGCTTGGCGGCGGACAGCTCCTACAATGAGCAGTTCTTC. This gives the protein CASSLAADSSYNEQFF.

The gene calls are TRBV18 and TRBJ1-5, with D possibly TRBD1 on 6 matching bases. Trimming pared 0 bases from V and 6 bases from J, leaving 15 bases between. The germline gives CDR1 KGHSH, CDR2 LQKENI. This CDR3 comprises 16 residues. Here the CDR3 DNA reads TGTGCCAGCTCACCACCGGGATCTGGGGGCATTCAGCCCCAGCATTTT. It codes for CASSPPGSGGIQPQHF.

In its sample, this clone was seen a few times. The J gene is TRBJ2-5, the V gene TRBV13, with D perhaps TRBD2 (6 bases). The CDR3 has 15 residues. The germline V gene encodes CDR1 PRHDT and CDR2 FYEKMQ (reference sequence). Trimming removed 4 bases from V and 5 bases from J, with 17 bases in between. CDR3 residues: CASSSPTGRRETQYF. DNA for the CDR3: TGTGCCAGCAGCTCCCCCACGGGGAGGAGGGAGACCCAGTACTTC.

This clone came up once. The genes are TRBV7-6 and TRBJ2-3, with a tentative D call TRBD2 (6 bases). Trimming stripped 0 bases from V and 1 base from J, with 11 bases between. This CDR3 is built from 16 residues. Germline V lookup: CDR1 SGHVS, CDR2 FNYEAQ. The DNA of the CDR3 is TGTGCCAGCAGCTTAGCTCGGGCTAGCGGCACAGATACGCAGTATTTT. This encodes CASSLARASGTDTQYF.

This clone came up a few times. This sequence joins TRBV20-1 and TRBJ2-5; D might be TRBD2 (6 bases). The V and J ends lost 5 bases and 4 bases respectively, with 8 bases between them. CDR1 is DFQATT, CDR2 SNEGSKA, per germline (reference sequence). The CDR3 spans 11 residues. In DNA form, the CDR3 reads TGCAGTGCTGTGGGGGGAGAGACCCAGTACTTC. Translating gives CSAVGGETQYF.

This clone has just a few counts. The chain employs TRBV7-9 and TRBJ2-3; perhaps TRBD1 as D (8 bases). This CDR3 has 15 amino acids. V was trimmed by 2 bases and J by 1 base, leaving 10 bases between them. Germline lookup yields CDR1 SEHNR and CDR2 FQNEAQ (reference sequence). The DNA for the CDR3 is TGTGCCAGCAGCTTAACAGGGGGGGGCACAGATACGCAGTATTTT. It yields the protein CASSLTGGGTDTQYF.

The V gene is TRBV7-3, the J gene TRBJ2-1; D might be TRBD2 (7 bases). Germline-derived CDR1 and CDR2 are SGHTA and FQGTGA. V gave up 0 bases and J gave up 12 bases, with 21 bases separating them. This CDR3 is 16 amino acids long. The DNA for the CDR3 is TGTGCCAGCAGCTTAACTGGGGGGCCCAGCGGGATGACGCAGTTCTTC. Protein: CASSLTGGPSGMTQFF.

With regard to this clone: The junction does not match germline at one end; this may be a read error. V is TRBV28 and J is TRBJ1-4, with 7 bases lining up with TRBD1. Germline V lookup: CDR1 MDHEN, CDR2 SYDVKM. This CDR3 comprises 14 residues. In DNA, the CDR3 is TGTGCCAGCAGTTCAGGGGGATCTAACGAAAAACTGTTTTTT. Protein product: CASSSGGSNEKLFF.

The rearrangement joins TRBV30 to TRBJ2-5; D is unclear. This CDR3 contains 11 residues. Trimming removed 1 base from V and 5 bases from J, with 5 bases in between. In germline, CDR1 is GTSNPN, CDR2 SVGIG (reference sequence). The CDR3 DNA is TGTGCCTGGAGTGGAGAGGAGACCCAGTACTTC. Residues: CAWSGEETQYF.

The V gene is TRBV7-9, the J gene TRBJ2-5, with 8 bases identical to TRBD2. The CDR3 covers 16 residues. The ends lost 3 bases at V and 5 bases at J; junction bases unmatched: 11. CDR1 and CDR2 (germline): SEHNR, FQNEAQ (reference sequence). In nucleotides, the CDR3 is TGTGCCAGCAGCTTCGGGGACGGGAGGGCCGGGGAGACCCAGTACTTC. The encoded protein is CASSFGDGRAGETQYF.

This clone was observed a few times. The chain's CDR3 is CSVEGTGMPEAFF. The CDR3 nucleotides read TGCAGCGTTGAGGGGACAGGGATGCCTGAAGCTTTCTTT. The chain links TRBV29-1 to TRBJ1-1, with TRBD1 matching 9 bases. Trimming at V came to 3 bases and at J to 6 bases, leaving 5 bases not matched to a gene. In germline, CDR1 is SQVTM, CDR2 ANQGSEA. The CDR3 length is 13 residues. Full variable domain (outside the CDR3, taken from reference TRBV29-1 and TRBJ1-1): SAVISQKPSRDICQRGTSLTIQCQVDSQVTMMFWYRQQPGQSLTLIATANQGSEATYESGFVIDKFPISRPNLTFSTLTVSNMSPEDSSIYLCSVEGTGMPEAFFGQGTRLTVV.

V gene TRBV6-5 combines with J gene TRBJ2-3, with 9 bases identical to TRBD1. V shed 1 base, J shed 4 bases, and the junction held 3 bases outside the gene matches. The germline gives CDR1 MNHEY, CDR2 SVGAGI. The CDR3 consists of 15 residues. The chain's CDR3 is CASSYWGQGSDTQYF. In DNA form, the CDR3 reads TGTGCCAGCAGTTACTGGGGACAGGGTTCAGATACGCAGTATTTT.

This chain links TRBV5-6 with TRBJ2-7; perhaps TRBD1 as D (6 bases). The CDR3 has 14 amino acids. V dropped 1 base and J dropped 6 bases, with 14 bases sitting between them. Germline CDR1 is SGHDT and CDR2 is YYEEEE. This chain's CDR3 is CASSLKTGSFEQYF. The CDR3 DNA reads as TGTGCCAGCAGCTTGAAAACAGGGTCATTCGAGCAGTACTTC.

The rearrangement links TRBV7-3 to TRBJ2-2, with D possibly matching TRBD1 (5 bases). Germline loops: CDR1 SGHTA, CDR2 FQGTGA. V was cut by 6 bases and J by 7 bases, with 12 bases left in between. The CDR3 has 13 amino acids. The DNA of the CDR3 is TGTGCCAGCAGTCGCATAACAGGCGGGGAGCTGTTTTTT. It specifies CASSRITGGELFF.

This clone was detected only a few times. V and J are TRBV5-6 and TRBJ1-1; the match to TRBD1 covers 7 bases. V lost 6 bases, J lost 0 bases, and 14 bases stayed unmatched. From germline, CDR1 is SGHDT and CDR2 YYEEEE. The CDR3 is made up of 17 amino acids. The CDR3 loop reads CASTPRDSESMNTEAFF. As DNA, the CDR3 is TGTGCCAGCACCCCACGGGACAGCGAAAGCATGAACACTGAAGCTTTCTTT.

The chain links TRBV12-5 to TRBJ1-1, with TRBD1 identical over 9 bases. V shed 8 bases, J shed 4 bases, and the junction held 8 bases outside the gene matches. CDR3 length: 14 residues. Germline CDR1 and CDR2: LGHNT and FRNRAP. Here the CDR3 reads CASFPGTGITEAFF. CDR3 coding DNA: TGTGCTAGTTTCCCGGGGACAGGGATCACTGAAGCTTTCTTT.

This clone was counted a few times. The V and J genes are TRBV2 and TRBJ2-6, with 8 bases lining up with TRBD1. There are 13 residues in the CDR3. Germline values: CDR1 SNHLY, CDR2 FYNNEI. The trim removed 6 bases at V and 18 bases at J, leaving 13 bases unmatched. The CDR3, as DNA: TGTGCCAGCAGGGACAGGGTTACGAGTATAAGGACTTTC. It specifies CASRDRVTSIRTF.

This clone was recorded a few times. The chain couples TRBV7-6 to TRBJ2-1; TRBD2 agrees at 11 bases. The V gene's germline CDR1 is SGHVS and CDR2 FNYEAQ. V was pared by 1 base and J by 7 bases, with 3 bases of the junction left unmatched. There are 15 residues in the CDR3. CDR3 region: CASSLVAGGGNEQFF. The CDR3, as DNA: TGTGCCAGCAGCTTAGTAGCGGGAGGGGGGAATGAGCAGTTCTTC.